The clone carrying this T cell receptor beta chain was counted ten times or more. Antigen specificity is unknown. TCRdb called the 5' RACE reads again in MiXCR, with one record for every CDR3 protein. In the table there are around 490,000 distinct CDR3 sequences, under 5.5% of which are singletons. This sample is drawn from a study of CD8 T cells in ankylosing spondylitis. Findings and limits, study-wide: Ankylosing spondylitis blood appeared to be characterized by a TCR beta motif of eight or nine highly homologous variants.

This CDR3 has 11 amino acids. Germline V gene data show CDR1 as DFQATT and CDR2 as SNEGSKA (reference sequence). V was pared by 3 bases and J by 1 base, with 3 bases between. The sample consisted of blood, either unsorted or a sorted T cell fraction (not recorded which). This clonotype was sampled from a male donor with ankylosing spondylitis. V is TRBV20-1 and J is TRBJ1-1; D call uncertain. The CDR3 DNA sequence: TGCAGTGCTAGTACGAACACTGAAGCTTTCTTT. Translation gives CSASTNTEAFF.